Listed here are 28 T cell receptor beta chains from one sample, sequenced in a study of T-cell memory formation after mild COVID-19. Each CDR3 protein is one row after TCRdb ran MiXCR on the 5' RACE reads. Here the sample spans around 130,000 distinct CDR3 sequences, more than 15% being singletons. The source material was PBMCs or a T cell subset sorted from them (not recorded which). The receptors stem from a man younger than 35 who had mild COVID-19 (a few samples of this study predate the infection). Cell type and time point are not known.

The chain recombines TRBV20-1 with TRBJ1-1, with D perhaps TRBD1 (5 bases). Germline lookup yields CDR1 DFQATT and CDR2 SNEGSKA (reference sequence). V lost 5 bases and J 1 base, leaving 8 bases between the germline ends. The CDR3 spans 12 residues. The CDR3 sequence is CSAATGNTEAFF. The CDR3 DNA is TGCAGTGCTGCCACAGGGAACACTGAAGCTTTCTTT.

This rearrangement joins TRBV5-5 to TRBJ2-5; D gene ambiguous. V lost 0 bases, J lost 5 bases, and 11 bases lay in between. This CDR3 contains 14 residues. The V gene's germline CDR1 is SGHKS and CDR2 YYEKEE (reference sequence). The CDR3 DNA reads as TGTGCCAGCAGCTTGGAAGGTCTGCAGGAGACCCAGTACTTC. Residues: CASSLEGLQETQYF.

V usage is TRBV11-2 and J usage is TRBJ2-1; 11 bases match TRBD2. This CDR3 contains 13 residues. Germline values: CDR1 SGHAT, CDR2 FQNNGV. The J segment lost 9 bases and the V segment lost 5 bases, leaving 3 bases of the junction unmatched. Here the CDR3 DNA reads TGTGCCAGCAGCACGGGACTAGCGGTTGAGCAGTTCTTC. It translates to CASSTGLAVEQFF.

The chain links TRBV10-3 to TRBJ2-3, with TRBD2 as a possible D gene (5 bases). Trimming removed 3 bases at V and 5 bases at J, with 6 bases between. Germline V gives CDR1 ENHRY, CDR2 SYGVKD. The CDR3 runs 12 residues. The CDR3 loop is CAISDRGDTQYF. CDR3 DNA sequence: TGTGCCATCAGTGACCGGGGAGATACGCAGTATTTT.

The sample holds many counts of this clonotype. The chain employs TRBV24-1 and TRBJ2-2, with D possibly TRBD2 on 6 matching bases. Germline V gene sequence: CDR1 KGHDR, CDR2 SFDVKD. Deletions cut 4 bases from V and 6 bases from J, with 11 bases between. CDR3 length: 14 residues. The CDR3 reads CATSDPGTSGELFF. The CDR3 nucleotides are TGTGCCACCAGTGACCCCGGGACTTCCGGGGAGCTGTTTTTT.

This clonotype was counted between two and nine times. The V call is TRBV7-2, the J call TRBJ2-5, with 11 bases lining up with TRBD2. Germline trimming cut 5 bases from V and 2 bases from J; bases unmatched to any gene: 1. From germline, CDR1 is SGHTA and CDR2 FQGNSA. This CDR3 comprises 14 residues. CDR3 amino acids: CASSRLAGQETQYF. CDR3 in DNA: TGTGCCAGCAGCCGACTAGCGGGACAAGAGACCCAGTACTTC.

The chain combines TRBV5-1 with TRBJ1-4; no definite D call. Germline V CDR1 and CDR2: SGHRS, YFSETQ. Trimming removed 4 bases at V and 6 bases at J, with 13 bases between. This CDR3 has 14 amino acids. The CDR3 nucleotides read TGCGCCAGCAGCCGACGCCCGATGGATGAAAAACTGTTTTTT. Translated: CASSRRPMDEKLFF.

This chain joins TRBV5-1 and TRBJ1-6; 12 bases align to TRBD1. The germline gives CDR1 SGHRS, CDR2 YFSETQ. The CDR3 spans 17 residues. V shed 3 bases, J shed 7 bases, and the junction held 8 bases outside the gene matches. CDR3 DNA sequence: TGCGCCAGCAGCTCGCAACCCGGGACAGGGGGCAATTCACCCCTCCACTTT. Its protein product is CASSSQPGTGGNSPLHF. The complete variable domain, with remaining parts taken from reference TRBV5-1 and TRBJ1-6, reads KAGVTQTPRYLIKTRGQQVTLSCSPISGHRSVSWYQQTPGQGLQFLFEYFSETQRNKGNFPGRFSGRQFSNSRSEMNVSTLELGDSALYLCASSSQPGTGGNSPLHFGNGTRLTVT.

The chain combines TRBV9 with TRBJ2-2; D gene ambiguous. The CDR3 is 12 amino acids. Germline V CDR1 and CDR2: SGDLS, YYNGEE. Trimming cost V 2 bases and J 5 bases, with 4 bases left between them. DNA of the CDR3: TGTGCCAGCAGCGTGGGTACCGGGGAGCTGTTTTTT. This sequence encodes CASSVGTGELFF.

The V call is TRBV7-2, the J call TRBJ2-6; TRBD1 agrees at 9 bases. CDR3 length: 19 amino acids. The V segment lost 0 bases and the J segment 3 bases; nucleotides outside the gene matches: 9. The V gene's germline CDR1 is SGHTA and CDR2 FQGNSA. The CDR3 here is CASSLARWTGERGANVLTF. CDR3 sequence (DNA): TGTGCCAGCAGCTTAGCCCGGTGGACAGGGGAACGTGGGGCCAACGTCCTGACTTTC.

The chain joins TRBV12-3 or TRBV12-4 to TRBJ2-5; D possibly corresponds to TRBD2 (6 bases). The V gene lost 3 bases and the J gene lost 4 bases, with 18 bases spanning the gap. The CDR3 has 16 amino acids. CDR3 amino acids: CASSFGLGGVGETQYF. CDR3 DNA: TGTGCCAGCAGTTTCGGACTTGGAGGGGTGGGAGAGACCCAGTACTTC.

The chain links TRBV18 to TRBJ2-1; 9 nucleotides match TRBD2. V dropped 1 base and J dropped 9; count of bases not matched to a gene: 7. The CDR3 is 15 residues long. The germline CDR1 and CDR2 sequences are KGHSH and LQKENI. The CDR3 bases are TGTGCCAGCTCACCACGACTAGCGGCCGCGGGTGAGCAGTTCTTC. As protein: CASSPRLAAAGEQFF.

V gene TRBV12-3 or TRBV12-4 combines with J gene TRBJ2-1; TRBD2 might be the D (7 bases). V shed 1 base and J shed 7 bases, with 11 bases lying between them. The CDR3 is made up of 14 amino acids. This chain's CDR3 is CASSLVGGRNEQFF. The CDR3 nucleotides read TGTGCCAGCAGTTTAGTCGGGGGGCGGAATGAGCAGTTCTTC.

V and J are TRBV6-1 and TRBJ1-5; D remains ambiguous. CDR1 MNHNS and CDR2 SASEGT come from the germline V gene. There are 12 residues in the CDR3. Between the trimmed V and J ends, which lost 4 bases and 7 bases, there was a span of 8 bases. The CDR3 is CASSVLGQPQHF. The CDR3 nucleotides are TGTGCCAGCAGTGTTCTGGGCCAGCCCCAGCATTTT.

This clonotype was observed a few times. The chain recombines TRBV24-1 with TRBJ2-3; D possibly corresponds to TRBD1 (6 bases). This CDR3 has 15 amino acids. The V gene lost 3 bases and the J gene lost 7 bases, with 16 bases spanning the gap. Germline V CDR1 and CDR2: KGHDR, SFDVKD. The DNA for the CDR3 is TGTGCCACCAGTGATCGGGCAGGGGCCGTATATACGCAGTATTTT. Residues: CATSDRAGAVYTQYF.

This chain uses TRBV10-3 with TRBJ2-2; D ambiguous. Germline-derived CDR1 and CDR2 are ENHRY and SYGVKD. Trimming took off 7 bases at V and 0 bases at J, with 9 bases between the two ends. This CDR3 is 14 amino acids long. The CDR3 region has the DNA TGTGCCATCAACTCGAAGACGAACACCGGGGAGCTGTTTTTT. This encodes CAINSKTNTGELFF.

The V call is TRBV20-1, the J call TRBJ2-4, with TRBD2 identical over 8 bases. J was trimmed by 7 bases and V by 0 bases; bases with no gene match: 5. CDR3 size: 14 residues. From germline, CDR1 is DFQATT and CDR2 SNEGSKA (reference sequence). The CDR3 DNA is TGCAGTGCTAGAGAGGTAGCGGGGTATAACATTCAGTACTTC. Protein sequence: CSAREVAGYNIQYF.

This chain links TRBV9 with TRBJ2-3, with D unclear. This CDR3 is built from 15 residues. V was shortened by 5 bases and J by 0 bases, with 13 bases between the two germline ends. Germline lookup yields CDR1 SGDLS and CDR2 YYNGEE. The CDR3 region is CASRSPPGSTDTQYF. The CDR3 DNA reads as TGTGCCAGCAGATCACCCCCTGGTAGCACAGATACGCAGTATTTT.

The chain carries TRBV7-2 and TRBJ1-1; the D gene is possibly TRBD1 (5 bases). The V end was cut by 2 bases, the J end by 8 bases, with 15 bases between. The length of the CDR3 is 14 residues. CDR1 SGHTA and CDR2 FQGNSA come from the germline V gene. The CDR3 nucleotides are TGTGCCAGCAGCTTAATGGGGACCGACCAAGAAGCTTTCTTT. Protein: CASSLMGTDQEAFF.

The rearrangement links TRBV6-6 to TRBJ2-7; D may correspond to TRBD1 or TRBD2 (5 bases each). The germline gives CDR1 MNHNY, CDR2 SVGAGI (reference sequence). This CDR3 has 13 amino acids. V was clipped by 2 bases and J by 6 bases, with 11 bases between them. This CDR3 reads CASSYARGREQYV. CDR3 bases: TGTGCCAGCAGTTACGCCCGGGGACGCGAGCAGTACGTC.

This chain connects TRBV7-9 to TRBJ1-1; D uncertain. Trimming cost V 6 bases and J 6 bases, with 5 bases left between them. The CDR3 is 10 amino acids. The germline CDR1 and CDR2 sequences are SEHNR and FQNEAQ (reference sequence). CDR3 coding DNA: TGTGCCAGCAGTCACCCTGAAGCTTTCTTT. Protein sequence: CASSHPEAFF.

The chain uses TRBV5-1 and TRBJ1-2; 7 positions agree with TRBD1. Germline CDR1 and CDR2: SGHRS and YFSETQ. This CDR3 spans 15 amino acids. J was trimmed by 5 bases and V by 4 bases; bases with no gene match: 11. The CDR3, as DNA: TGCGCCAGCAGCCCCGGTGACAGGGACCTTTATGGCTACACCTTC. Amino acid sequence: CASSPGDRDLYGYTF. Drawing the rest from reference TRBV5-1 and TRBJ1-2, the complete variable domain is KAGVTQTPRYLIKTRGQQVTLSCSPISGHRSVSWYQQTPGQGLQFLFEYFSETQRNKGNFPGRFSGRQFSNSRSEMNVSTLELGDSALYLCASSPGDRDLYGYTFGSGTRLTVV.

This rearrangement joins TRBV6-5 to TRBJ1-2; 7 positions agree with TRBD1. Trimming cost V 0 bases and J 4 bases; bases outside gene matches: 8. The CDR3 runs to 16 residues. Germline CDR1 and CDR2: MNHEY and SVGAGI. The CDR3 protein is CASSYSRGGSSYGYTF. The CDR3 region has the DNA TGTGCCAGCAGTTACTCGAGAGGGGGCAGTAGCTATGGCTACACCTTC.

In this sample, this clonotype turned up a few times. This chain links TRBV6-5 with TRBJ1-5; D possibly corresponds to TRBD1 (5 bases). Germline CDR1 reads MNHEY; CDR2 reads SVGAGI. The CDR3 spans 13 residues. V lost 1 base, J lost 6 bases, and 7 bases lay in between. This CDR3 is CASSYYGGQPQHF. The CDR3 bases are TGTGCCAGCAGTTACTACGGGGGTCAGCCCCAGCATTTT.

The chain employs TRBV12-3 or TRBV12-4 and TRBJ2-7; D uncertain. This CDR3 region has 12 residues. Trimming pared 3 bases from V and 2 bases from J, leaving 5 bases between. In DNA, the CDR3 is TGTGCCAGCAGTTTCGGGCCCTACGAGCAGTACTTC. Translation: CASSFGPYEQYF.

DNA for the CDR3: TGTGCCAGCTCTGAACTGACAGGGGTTACTCAGCCCCAGCATTTT. Encoded protein: CASSELTGVTQPQHF. The rearrangement joins TRBV18 to TRBJ1-5; 8 positions match TRBD1. The CDR3 sequence is 15 residues long. V shed 6 bases, J shed 6 bases, and the junction held 10 bases outside the gene matches. CDR1 and CDR2 from the germline V gene are KGHSH and LQKENI.

The table lists this clonotype with a few counts. The chain has TRBV4-2 and TRBJ1-1, with TRBD1 matching over 9 bases. From germline, CDR1 is LGHNA and CDR2 YNFKEQ. The CDR3 sequence is 15 residues long. The trim removed 3 bases at V and 5 bases at J, leaving 7 bases unmatched. The CDR3 DNA sequence: TGTGCCAGCAGCCAGGCCGGGACAGGGTTAACTGAAGCTTTCTTT. It is translated as CASSQAGTGLTEAFF.

V gene TRBV6-2 or TRBV6-3 combines with J gene TRBJ1-5, with 8 bases aligning to TRBD1. Germline V lookup: CDR1 MNHEY, CDR2 SVGEGT. After removal of 4 bases from V and 6 bases from J, the junction contained 5 bases not matched to a gene. This CDR3 contains 14 residues. The CDR3 bases are TGTGCCAGCAGTTCTAGGACAGGGATTCAGCCCCAGCATTTT. This sequence encodes CASSSRTGIQPQHF.